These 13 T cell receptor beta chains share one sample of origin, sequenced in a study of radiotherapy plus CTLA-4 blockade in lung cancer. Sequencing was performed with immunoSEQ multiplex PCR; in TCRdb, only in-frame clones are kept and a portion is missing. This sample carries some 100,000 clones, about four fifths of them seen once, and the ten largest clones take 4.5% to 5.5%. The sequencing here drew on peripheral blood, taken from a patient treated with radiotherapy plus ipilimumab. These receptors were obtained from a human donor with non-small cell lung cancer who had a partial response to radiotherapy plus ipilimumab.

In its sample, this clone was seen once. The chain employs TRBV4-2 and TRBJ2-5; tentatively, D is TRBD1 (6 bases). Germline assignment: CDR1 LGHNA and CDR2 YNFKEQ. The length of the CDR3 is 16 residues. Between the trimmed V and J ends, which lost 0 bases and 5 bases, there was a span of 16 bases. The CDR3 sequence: CASSQDEGRGRETQYF. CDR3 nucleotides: TGTGCCAGCAGCCAAGATGAGGGCAGGGGTAGGGAGACCCAGTACTTC.

The CDR3 sequence is CASSFQGRETQYF. CDR3 nucleotides: TGTGCCAGCAGCTTTCAGGGTCGGGAGACCCAGTACTTC. The rearrangement uses TRBV5-4 and TRBJ2-5, with D possibly TRBD1 on 5 matching bases. V lost 2 bases to trimming and J lost 5 bases, with 10 bases between them. The CDR3 has 13 amino acids. The germline V gene has CDR1 SGHNT and CDR2 YYREEE (reference sequence).

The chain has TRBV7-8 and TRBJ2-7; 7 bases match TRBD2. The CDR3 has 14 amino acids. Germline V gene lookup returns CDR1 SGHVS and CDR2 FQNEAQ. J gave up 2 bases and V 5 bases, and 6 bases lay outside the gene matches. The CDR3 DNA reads TGTGCCAGCAGCCAGTGGGGGGGGGCCTACGAGCAGTACGTC. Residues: CASSQWGGAYEQYV.

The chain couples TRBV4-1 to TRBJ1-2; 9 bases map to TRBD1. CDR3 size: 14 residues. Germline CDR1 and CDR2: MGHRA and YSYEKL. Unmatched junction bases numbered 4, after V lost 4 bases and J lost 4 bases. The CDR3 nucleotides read TGCGCCAGCAGCCCGCCGGGACAGGGCTATGGCTACACCTTC. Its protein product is CASSPPGQGYGYTF.

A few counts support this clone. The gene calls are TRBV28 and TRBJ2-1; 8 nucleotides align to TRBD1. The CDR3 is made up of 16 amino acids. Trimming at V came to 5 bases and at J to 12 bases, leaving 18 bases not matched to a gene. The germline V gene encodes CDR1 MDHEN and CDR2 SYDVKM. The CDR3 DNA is TGTGCCAGCAGTCTGACGGACAGGGCTCTAGGGATTGGGCAGTTCTTC. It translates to CASSLTDRALGIGQFF.

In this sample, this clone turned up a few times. Here the CDR3 DNA reads TGTGCCAGCTCTAGACACACAGGGAATAATTCACCCCTCCACTTT. It specifies CASSRHTGNNSPLHF. V usage is TRBV6-5 and J usage is TRBJ1-6; D might be TRBD1 (6 bases). Germline CDR1 reads MNHEY; CDR2 reads SVGAGI. V shed 8 bases and J shed 5 bases, with 16 bases lying between them. The CDR3 runs 15 residues.

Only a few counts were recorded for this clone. The CDR3 sequence is CASSLVPAGVNSPLHF. The CDR3 nucleotides are TGCGCCAGCAGCTTGGTCCCCGCAGGGGTGAATTCACCCCTCCACTTT. The V and J genes are TRBV5-1 and TRBJ1-6; TRBD1 might be the D (6 bases). Trimming cost V 0 bases and J 7 bases, with 14 bases left between them. This CDR3 comprises 16 residues. Germline V gives CDR1 SGHRS, CDR2 YFSETQ. The variable domain in full, completed from reference TRBV5-1 and TRBJ1-6, reads KAGVTQTPRYLIKTRGQQVTLSCSPISGHRSVSWYQQTPGQGLQFLFEYFSETQRNKGNFPGRFSGRQFSNSRSEMNVSTLELGDSALYLCASSLVPAGVNSPLHFGNGTRLTVT.

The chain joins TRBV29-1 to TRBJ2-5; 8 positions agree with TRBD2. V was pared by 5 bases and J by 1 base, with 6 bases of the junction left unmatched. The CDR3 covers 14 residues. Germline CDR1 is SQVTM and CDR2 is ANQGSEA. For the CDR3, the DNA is TGCAGCGTTATCCTAGCGGGCGTCCAAGAGACCCAGTACTTC. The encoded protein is CSVILAGVQETQYF.

CDR3 sequence (DNA): TGTGCCAGCAGCTCGACTAGCGGGAGCACCGGGGAGCTGTTTTTT. It is translated as CASSSTSGSTGELFF. This chain joins TRBV7-9 and TRBJ2-2; TRBD2 aligns across 12 bases. The germline CDR1 and CDR2 sequences are SEHNR and FQNEAQ (reference sequence). The CDR3 runs to 15 residues. Losses at the gene ends were 4 bases for V and 4 bases for J; bases not matched to a gene: 1.

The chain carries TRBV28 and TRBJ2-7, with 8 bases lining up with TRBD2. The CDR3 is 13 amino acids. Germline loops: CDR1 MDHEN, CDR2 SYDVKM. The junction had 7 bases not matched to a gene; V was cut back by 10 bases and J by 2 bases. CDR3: CATKTGLAYEQYV. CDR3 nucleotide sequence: TGTGCCACCAAGACGGGACTAGCCTACGAGCAGTACGTC.

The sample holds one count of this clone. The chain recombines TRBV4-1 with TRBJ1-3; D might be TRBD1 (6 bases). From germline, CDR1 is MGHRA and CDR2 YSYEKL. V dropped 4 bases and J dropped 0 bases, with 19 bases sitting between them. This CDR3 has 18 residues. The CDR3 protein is CASSPRQAPSLSGNTIYF. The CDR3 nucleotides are TGCGCCAGCAGCCCCCGACAGGCCCCATCTCTCTCTGGAAACACCATATATTTT.

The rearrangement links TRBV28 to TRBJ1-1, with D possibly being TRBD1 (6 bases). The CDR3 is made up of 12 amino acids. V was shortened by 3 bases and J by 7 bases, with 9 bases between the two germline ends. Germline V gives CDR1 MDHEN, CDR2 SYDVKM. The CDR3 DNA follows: TGTGCCAGCAGTTTGACAGGAGGTGAAGCTTTCTTT. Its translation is CASSLTGGEAFF.

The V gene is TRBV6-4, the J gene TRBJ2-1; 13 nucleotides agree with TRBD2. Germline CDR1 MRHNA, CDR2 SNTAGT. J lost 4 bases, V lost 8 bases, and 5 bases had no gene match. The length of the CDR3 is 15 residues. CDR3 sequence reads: CASRTSGSSYNEQFF. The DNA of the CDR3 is TGTGCCAGCCGGACTAGCGGGAGTAGTTACAATGAGCAGTTCTTC.